One sample yielded the 30 T cell receptor beta chains listed below, sequenced in a study of regulatory T cells in long-lasting Graves disease. Arm-PCR with iRepertoire HTBI primers amplified the CDR3 regions for these TCR beta libraries. TCRdb re-analysed the multiplex PCR reads in MiXCR, keeping a single row per CDR3 protein. This sample has 650,000 to 850,000 distinct CDR3 sequences, with about 30% found just once. Time point of the sample: persistent/refractory GD, antithyroid drugs over 5 years with positive TRAb. From PBMCs, RNA was extracted and then used to make the TCR library. The sequences come from peripheral blood mononuclear cells (PBMCs), collected when the disease was refractory, from a patient treated with antithyroid drugs. The source of these receptors is a female donor with Graves disease.

This clonotype was counted many times. This chain joins TRBV7-7 and TRBJ2-5; D may be TRBD1 (6 bases). Germline loops: CDR1 SSHAT, CDR2 FNYEAQ (reference sequence). The ends were cut back, 2 bases at V and 4 bases at J, with 11 bases in the middle. The CDR3 sequence is 14 residues long. The CDR3 is CASSLIRGGETQYF. The CDR3, as DNA: TGTGCCAGCAGCTTAATCAGGGGCGGAGAGACCCAGTACTTC.

This clonotype was found a few times. The chain recombines TRBV28 with TRBJ1-3; no clear D gene. This CDR3 is 13 amino acids long. The germline gives CDR1 MDHEN, CDR2 SYDVKM. Trimming shortened V by 8 bases and J by 0 bases, and 8 bases separated the two germline ends. CDR3 protein: CASGRGSGNTIYF. DNA of the CDR3: TGTGCCAGCGGTAGAGGCTCTGGAAACACCATATATTTT.

The CDR3 spells CSAHDREPEAFF. The DNA of the CDR3 is TGCAGTGCCCACGACAGGGAACCCGAAGCTTTCTTT. The chain combines TRBV20-1 with TRBJ1-1; 7 bases line up with TRBD1. The CDR3 consists of 12 residues. With V trimmed by 6 bases and J by 8 bases, 9 bases remained unmatched. The germline V gene encodes CDR1 DFQATT and CDR2 SNEGSKA (reference sequence).

This clonotype appeared many times. The chain recombines TRBV28 with TRBJ1-2, with TRBD1 identical over 9 bases. Germline V gene data show CDR1 as MDHEN and CDR2 as SYDVKM. The CDR3 is 13 residues long. V gave up 5 bases and J gave up 4 bases; unmatched junction bases: 2. The CDR3, as DNA: TGTGCCAGCAGTGTGACAGGGGGCTATGGCTACACCTTC. It is translated as CASSVTGGYGYTF.

Comments on this clonotype: Mismatch with germline at one junction end may stem from a read error. The CDR3 here is CASSLAQLAEAFF. CDR3 DNA sequence: TGTGCCAGCAGCTTAGCGCAACTCGCTGAGGCTTTCTTT. The rearrangement joins TRBV7-9 to TRBJ1-1, with D uncertain. The CDR3 loop spans 13 amino acids. The germline V gene encodes CDR1 SEHNR and CDR2 FQNEAQ (reference sequence).

V usage is TRBV5-6 and J usage is TRBJ2-7; D remains unclear. V shed 0 bases and J shed 2 bases, with 12 bases lying between them. Germline V gene data show CDR1 as SGHDT and CDR2 as YYEEEE. CDR3 length: 15 amino acids. This chain's CDR3 is CASSLGWTETYEQYF. The CDR3 nucleotides read TGTGCCAGCAGCTTGGGGTGGACGGAAACCTACGAGCAGTACTTC.

This rearrangement joins TRBV5-6 to TRBJ1-6; D unresolved. The CDR3 length is 17 residues. V lost 4 bases to trimming and J lost 10 bases, with 24 bases between them. Germline loops: CDR1 SGHDT, CDR2 YYEEEE. This CDR3 reads CASSASETSAWCSPLHF. The DNA for the CDR3 is TGTGCCAGCAGCGCTAGCGAGACCTCGGCGTGGTGCTCACCCCTCCACTTT.

This clonotype turned up a few times. The CDR3 loop reads CSATVGGRAYEQYF. The CDR3 DNA is TGCAGTGCCACGGTGGGCGGGAGGGCTTACGAGCAGTACTTC. The chain recombines TRBV20-1 with TRBJ2-7, with 9 bases that match TRBD2. The J segment lost 4 bases and the V segment lost 6 bases, leaving 10 bases of the junction unmatched. CDR1 is DFQATT, CDR2 SNEGSKA, per germline (reference sequence). CDR3 size: 14 residues.

The V call is TRBV14, the J call TRBJ1-6, with TRBD1 identical over 8 bases. From germline, CDR1 is SGHDN and CDR2 FVKESK. Trimming removed 4 bases from V and 12 bases from J; junction bases left unmatched: 5. There are 13 residues in the CDR3. The CDR3 reads CASSLDRGLPLHF. The CDR3 region has the DNA TGTGCCAGCAGCCTAGACAGGGGCCTACCCCTCCACTTT.

The chain uses TRBV7-9 and TRBJ2-7; 13 bases match TRBD2. This CDR3 is built from 15 residues. CDR1 is SEHNR and CDR2 is FQNEAQ in the germline V gene (reference sequence). V dropped 2 bases and J dropped 7; count of bases not matched to a gene: 5. The DNA for the CDR3 is TGTGCCAGCAGCTTACGACTAGCGGGAGGAGAGGAGCAGTACTTC. It codes for CASSLRLAGGEEQYF.

This rearrangement joins TRBV3-1 to TRBJ2-7, with TRBD2 matching 11 bases. The CDR3 loop spans 15 amino acids. Germline-derived CDR1 and CDR2 are LGHDT and YNNKEL (reference sequence). After removal of 3 bases from V and 4 bases from J, the junction contained 5 bases not matched to a gene. The CDR3 DNA is TGTGCCAGCAGCCATCAACTAGCGGGAGCTTACGAGCAGTACTTC. It is translated as CASSHQLAGAYEQYF.

This clonotype appeared many times. The chain links TRBV6-1 to TRBJ1-1, with D perhaps matching TRBD1 (5 bases). The V and J ends lost 0 bases and 0 bases respectively, with 8 bases between them. Per germline, CDR1 MNHNS and CDR2 SASEGT. The CDR3 extends over 15 amino acids. Here the CDR3 DNA reads TGTGCCAGCAGTGAAGCAACAGGACTGAACACTGAAGCTTTCTTT. This encodes CASSEATGLNTEAFF.

This clonotype has a count of ten or more. J is TRBJ1-1 and V is TRBV12-3 or TRBV12-4, with D possibly TRBD1 on 5 matching bases. Trimming cost V 6 bases and J 8 bases, with 13 bases left between them. CDR3 length: 12 amino acids. The CDR3 sequence: CASSLRGPEAFF. CDR3 in DNA: TGTGCCAGCAGCTTGCGGGGCCCCGAAGCTTTCTTT.

The chain combines TRBV11-2 with TRBJ2-5; D could derive from TRBD1 or TRBD2 (5 bases each). This CDR3 has 17 residues. The V end lost 1 base, the J end lost 4 bases, and 19 bases lay between the germline ends. From germline, CDR1 is SGHAT and CDR2 FQNNGV. CDR3 coding DNA: TGTGCCAGCAGCTTAGGAATCCTTGGGGGTAGAAGAGAGACCCAGTACTTC. Translated, it gives CASSLGILGGRRETQYF.

The chain combines TRBV19 with TRBJ1-5; TRBD1 agrees at 7 bases. The CDR3 is 13 residues long. The J segment lost 6 bases and the V segment lost 6 bases, leaving 5 bases of the junction unmatched. CDR1 is LNHDA and CDR2 is SQIVND in the germline V gene (reference sequence). CDR3 amino acids: CASSDDRAQPQHF. The CDR3, as DNA: TGTGCCAGTAGCGATGACAGGGCTCAGCCCCAGCATTTT. Based on the CDR3 plus reference TRBV19 and TRBJ1-5, the full variable domain is DGGITQSPKYLFRKEGQNVTLSCEQNLNHDAMYWYRQDPGQGLRLIYYSQIVNDFQKGDIAEGYSVSREKKESFPLTVTSAQKNPTAFYLCASSDDRAQPQHFGDGTRLSIL.

This clonotype turned up a few times. The V call is TRBV20-1, the J call TRBJ1-2; the match to TRBD1 covers 7 bases. Germline V gene data show CDR1 as DFQATT and CDR2 as SNEGSKA (reference sequence). V was clipped by 6 bases and J by 4 bases; unmatched bases: 5. The CDR3 has 12 residues. The CDR3 here is CSAFRGPYGYTF. For the CDR3, the DNA is TGCAGTGCCTTTAGGGGGCCCTATGGCTACACCTTC.

V and J are TRBV20-1 and TRBJ2-7, with 7 bases matching TRBD2. V shed 6 bases, J shed 6 bases, and the junction held 11 bases outside the gene matches. CDR1 and CDR2 from the germline V gene are DFQATT and SNEGSKA (reference sequence). The CDR3 is 13 residues long. The CDR3 sequence: CSARTRSLSEQYF. Here the CDR3 DNA reads TGCAGTGCCAGGACTAGAAGTCTGTCCGAGCAGTACTTC.

As regards this clonotype: Being one base from a much bigger clone, this may be a read error. This chain uses TRBV7-9 with TRBJ2-7; D is perhaps TRBD2 (6 bases). Germline assignment: CDR1 SEHNR and CDR2 FQNEAQ (reference sequence). This CDR3 is 13 amino acids long. The germline V and J ends were trimmed by 2 bases and 3 bases, with 8 bases remaining between them. The CDR3 sequence is CASSLISGYEQYF. CDR3 DNA sequence: TGTGCCAGCAGCTTAATTAGCGGCTACGAGCAGTACTTC.

The sample holds a few counts of this clonotype. The chain combines TRBV25-1 with TRBJ2-2; 9 bases agree with TRBD1. V was pared by 3 bases and J by 3 bases, with 2 bases of the junction left unmatched. Germline values: CDR1 MGHDK, CDR2 SYGVNS. The CDR3 spans 15 residues. CDR3 in DNA: TGTGCCAGCAGTGACCGGGACAGGGACACCGGGGAGCTGTTTTTT. This translates into CASSDRDRDTGELFF.

This clonotype showed up just a few times. The chain combines TRBV20-1 with TRBJ1-6; D is unresolved. Trimming took 0 bases from V and 9 from J, leaving 6 bases between them. The CDR3 contains 12 residues. Germline assignment: CDR1 DFQATT and CDR2 SNEGSKA (reference sequence). In DNA form, the CDR3 reads TGCAGTGCTAGAGATAACTTTTCACCCCTCCACTTT. Residues: CSARDNFSPLHF.

This chain's CDR3 is CASSPKTSGGSYEQYF. CDR3 bases: TGTGCCAGCAGCCCAAAGACTAGCGGGGGGTCCTACGAGCAGTACTTC. The chain employs TRBV7-9 and TRBJ2-7, with 13 bases identical to TRBD2. Germline values: CDR1 SEHNR, CDR2 FQNEAQ (reference sequence). The CDR3 spans 16 residues. Trimming at V came to 5 bases and at J to 1 base, leaving 5 bases not matched to a gene. Combining the CDR3 with reference TRBV7-9 and TRBJ2-7 gives the whole variable domain DTGVSQNPRHKITKRGQNVTFRCDPISEHNRLYWYRQTLGQGPEFLTYFQNEAQLEKSRLLSDRFSAERPKGSFSTLEIQRTEQGDSAMYLCASSPKTSGGSYEQYFGPGTRLTVT.

This clonotype was picked up many times. The V call is TRBV7-3, the J call TRBJ1-2, with TRBD1 identical over 9 bases. Per germline, CDR1 SGHTA and CDR2 FQGTGA. This CDR3 is 13 amino acids long. After removal of 5 bases from V and 8 bases from J, the junction contained 6 bases not matched to a gene. The CDR3 spells CASSRTGVSGYTF. The CDR3 nucleotides are TGTGCCAGCAGCCGGACAGGGGTCAGCGGCTACACCTTC.

This clonotype has only a few counts. The CDR3 is CASRNKRDPVGGPQHF. DNA for the CDR3: TGTGCCAGCAGAAACAAACGGGACCCCGTGGGGGGGCCCCAGCATTTT. The chain is built from TRBV6-1 and TRBJ1-5, with D maybe TRBD1 (5 bases). Trimming shortened V by 6 bases and J by 9 bases, and 24 bases separated the two germline ends. This CDR3 has 16 amino acids. Germline-derived CDR1 and CDR2 are MNHNS and SASEGT.

V usage is TRBV7-9 and J usage is TRBJ1-2; 10 positions match TRBD1. The germline CDR1 and CDR2 sequences are SEHNR and FQNEAQ (reference sequence). The junction had 11 bases not matched to a gene; V was cut back by 7 bases and J by 6 bases. This CDR3 spans 15 amino acids. CDR3: CASIRQGALKDGYTF. The CDR3, as DNA: TGTGCCAGCATACGACAGGGGGCGCTTAAGGATGGCTACACCTTC. The full variable domain, with the rest looked up from reference TRBV7-9 and TRBJ1-2, is DTGVSQNPRHKITKRGQNVTFRCDPISEHNRLYWYRQTLGQGPEFLTYFQNEAQLEKSRLLSDRFSAERPKGSFSTLEIQRTEQGDSAMYLCASIRQGALKDGYTFGSGTRLTVV.

The gene calls are TRBV14 and TRBJ1-1; tentative D call: TRBD1 (6 bases). This CDR3 comprises 14 residues. Germline CDR1 reads SGHDN; CDR2 reads FVKESK. The V gene lost 3 bases and the J gene lost 4 bases, with 12 bases spanning the gap. The CDR3 sequence is CASSHRGYGTEAFF. The CDR3 DNA reads as TGTGCCAGCAGCCACAGGGGTTACGGCACTGAAGCTTTCTTT.

This clonotype was seen more than once but under ten times. The chain links TRBV5-6 to TRBJ2-5, with 8 bases matching TRBD2. CDR1 is SGHDT, CDR2 YYEEEE, per germline. This CDR3 comprises 14 residues. Trimming cost V 4 bases and J 5 bases; bases outside gene matches: 7. The CDR3 DNA is TGTGCCAGCAGCCTATTAGCGGGGAATGAGACCCAGTACTTC. Its translation is CASSLLAGNETQYF.

The chain joins TRBV3-1 to TRBJ2-7; 9 bases align to TRBD2. CDR3 length equals 16 residues. Germline CDR1 LGHDT, CDR2 YNNKEL (reference sequence). Trimming at V came to 0 bases and at J to 4 bases, leaving 7 bases not matched to a gene. The CDR3, as DNA: TGTGCCAGCAGCCAAGACTCCAGCGGGAGGTCGTACGAGCAGTACTTC. This translates into CASSQDSSGRSYEQYF.

This clonotype was seen only a few times. The gene calls are TRBV7-6 and TRBJ2-6; D assignment may be TRBD1 or TRBD2 (5 bases each). Trimming shortened V by 6 bases and J by 4 bases, and 13 bases separated the two germline ends. Germline V CDR1 and CDR2: SGHVS, FNYEAQ. The CDR3 consists of 15 residues. In nucleotides, the CDR3 is TGTGCCAGCAGAGAGGGGCTCCAAGGGGCCAACGTCCTGACTTTC. This encodes CASREGLQGANVLTF.

The chain joins TRBV10-3 to TRBJ1-1, with no clear D. Trimming pared 6 bases from V and 0 bases from J, leaving 8 bases between. CDR3 length: 13 amino acids. Germline V lookup: CDR1 ENHRY, CDR2 SYGVKD. This CDR3 reads CAISDGMNTEAFF. DNA for the CDR3: TGTGCCATCAGCGACGGAATGAACACTGAAGCTTTCTTT.

The chain joins TRBV7-6 to TRBJ1-2; 8 bases fit TRBD1. V dropped 5 bases and J dropped 6; count of bases not matched to a gene: 5. Germline V gene data show CDR1 as SGHVS and CDR2 as FNYEAQ. This CDR3 is 13 amino acids long. CDR3 sequence reads: CASSNPTGDGYTF. In DNA form, the CDR3 reads TGTGCCAGCAGCAACCCGACAGGGGATGGCTACACCTTC.